The T cell receptor (beta chain) described here comes from a study of T-cell reconstitution after alpha-beta-depleted transplantation in children. Study-level findings and limits: Certain patients had high TCRbeta diversity at day 60, and it came from recipient T cells and thymic progenitors that survived. Alpha-beta T cells about two months after transplant reportedly derived from several hundred expanded graft clones. The main origin of T-cell counts and diversity one year after transplant was newly produced T cells.

V shed 5 bases and J 2 bases; nucleotides not matched to a gene: 9. The CDR3 consists of 17 residues. This clonotype was detected only a few times. Its matching antigen is unknown. Library preparation (for TCRbeta) was performed with unique molecular identifiers. TCRdb called the PCR reads again in MiXCR, with one record for every CDR3 protein. The data hold more than 200,000 distinct CDR3 sequences, with roughly 18% observed a single time. This sequence was found in a male patient between 2 and 9 years old who had a stem cell transplant for acute lymphoblastic leukemia, so the T cells may come from the graft donor. The specimen was PBMCs, mostly from graft donor cells, collected 360 days after TCRalphabeta/CD19-depleted stem cell transplant. The rearrangement links TRBV12-3 or TRBV12-4 to TRBJ2-1; 10 bases are shared with TRBD2. The CDR3 spells CASSASSGGSTYNEQFF. The CDR3, as DNA: TGTGCCAGCAGTGCATCTAGCGGGGGCTCTACCTACAATGAGCAGTTCTTC.